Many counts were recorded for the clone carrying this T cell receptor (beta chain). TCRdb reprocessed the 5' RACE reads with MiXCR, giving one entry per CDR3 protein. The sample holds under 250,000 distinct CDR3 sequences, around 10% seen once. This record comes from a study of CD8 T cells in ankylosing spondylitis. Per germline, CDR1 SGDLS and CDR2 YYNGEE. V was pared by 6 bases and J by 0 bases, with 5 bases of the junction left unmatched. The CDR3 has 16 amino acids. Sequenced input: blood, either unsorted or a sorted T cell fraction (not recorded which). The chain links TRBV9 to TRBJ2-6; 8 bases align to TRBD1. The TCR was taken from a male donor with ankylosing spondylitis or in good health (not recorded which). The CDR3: CASNVDRVSGANVLTF. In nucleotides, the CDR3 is TGTGCCAGCAATGTGGACAGGGTCTCTGGGGCCAACGTCCTGACTTTC.